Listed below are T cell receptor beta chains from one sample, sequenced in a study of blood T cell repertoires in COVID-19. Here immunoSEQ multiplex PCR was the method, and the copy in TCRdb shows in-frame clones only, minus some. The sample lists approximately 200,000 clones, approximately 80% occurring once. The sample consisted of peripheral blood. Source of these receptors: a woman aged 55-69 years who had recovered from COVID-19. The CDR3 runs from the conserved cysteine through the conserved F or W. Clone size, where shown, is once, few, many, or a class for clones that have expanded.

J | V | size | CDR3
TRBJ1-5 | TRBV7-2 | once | CASSQTGVNQPQHF
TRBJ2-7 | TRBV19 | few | CASSGTSGGAEEQYF
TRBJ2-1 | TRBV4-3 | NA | CASSPTGLWMNEQFF
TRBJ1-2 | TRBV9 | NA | CASSVARTENYGYTF
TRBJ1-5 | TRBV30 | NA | CAWAISGGYSNQPQHF
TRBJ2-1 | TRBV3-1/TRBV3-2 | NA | CASSPGLEGYNEQFF
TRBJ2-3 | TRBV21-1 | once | CASSKKLAGGPYPDTQYF
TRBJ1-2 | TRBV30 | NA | CAWSHLRYYGYTF
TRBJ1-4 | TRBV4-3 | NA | CASSQINRDNEKLFF
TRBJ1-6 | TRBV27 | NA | CASSLWQSNSPLHF
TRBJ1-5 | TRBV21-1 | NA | CASSKGWTLRKPQHF
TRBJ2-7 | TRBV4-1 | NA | CASSQTGTASYEQYF
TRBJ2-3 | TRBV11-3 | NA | CASSSGVDRDTQYF
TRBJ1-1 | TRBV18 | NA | CASSPPGAGALGEAFF
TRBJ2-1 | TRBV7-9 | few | CASSLDRAATFF
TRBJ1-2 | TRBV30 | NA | CAWSSTGSAGAGGYTF
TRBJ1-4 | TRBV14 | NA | CASSRLGQGTSNEKLFF
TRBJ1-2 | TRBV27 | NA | CASRSDRENGYTF
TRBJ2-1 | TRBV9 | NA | CASSVAGRGHYNEQFF
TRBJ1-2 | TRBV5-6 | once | CASSFWTGGNGYTF
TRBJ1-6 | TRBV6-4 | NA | CARGQDRAVDSPLHF
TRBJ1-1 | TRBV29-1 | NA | CSVDYLGDTEAFF
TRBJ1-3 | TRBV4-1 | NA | CASSRVGGVTGPGNTIYF
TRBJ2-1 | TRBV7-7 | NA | CASSLGTSNDEQFF
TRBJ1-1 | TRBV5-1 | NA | CASSLADSMNTEAFF
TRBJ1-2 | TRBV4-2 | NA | CASSPRQGYGYTF
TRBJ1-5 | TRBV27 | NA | CASSLDRGYQPQHF
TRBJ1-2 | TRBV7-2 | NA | CASSLAGRHETRPGYTF
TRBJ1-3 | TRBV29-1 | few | CSVGGGAGNTIYF
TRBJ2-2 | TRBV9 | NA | CASSGLAGVGTGELFF
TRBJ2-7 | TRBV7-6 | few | CASSLASDSSYEQYF
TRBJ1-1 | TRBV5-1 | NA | CASSPGTTGTGGTEAFF
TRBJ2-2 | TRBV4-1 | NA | CASSQVGGTGELFF
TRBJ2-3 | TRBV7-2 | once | CASSRPRLSSSTDTQYF
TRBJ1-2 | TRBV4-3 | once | CASSQVTNYGYTF
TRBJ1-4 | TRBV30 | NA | CAWSLNEKLFF
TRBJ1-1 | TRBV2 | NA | CASDLGGIRTEAFF
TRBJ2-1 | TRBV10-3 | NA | CAISPGLAGANNEQFF
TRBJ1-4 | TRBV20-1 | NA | CSASPGTVNEKLFF
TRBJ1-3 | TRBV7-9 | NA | CASSLVFAPQASGNTIYF
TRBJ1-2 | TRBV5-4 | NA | CASSGDRAHYGYTF
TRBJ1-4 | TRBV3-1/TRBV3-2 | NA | CASRGTGGNEKLFF
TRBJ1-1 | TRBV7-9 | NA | CASTQVGRGRNTEAFF
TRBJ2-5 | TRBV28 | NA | CASNTLSRTLPAETQYF
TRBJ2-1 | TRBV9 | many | CASSVARTGRSYNEQFF
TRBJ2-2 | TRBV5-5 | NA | CASSLSRSENTGELFF
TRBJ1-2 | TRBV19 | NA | CASSLDRAHYGYTF
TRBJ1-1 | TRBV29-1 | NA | CSVEPQGRDTEAFF